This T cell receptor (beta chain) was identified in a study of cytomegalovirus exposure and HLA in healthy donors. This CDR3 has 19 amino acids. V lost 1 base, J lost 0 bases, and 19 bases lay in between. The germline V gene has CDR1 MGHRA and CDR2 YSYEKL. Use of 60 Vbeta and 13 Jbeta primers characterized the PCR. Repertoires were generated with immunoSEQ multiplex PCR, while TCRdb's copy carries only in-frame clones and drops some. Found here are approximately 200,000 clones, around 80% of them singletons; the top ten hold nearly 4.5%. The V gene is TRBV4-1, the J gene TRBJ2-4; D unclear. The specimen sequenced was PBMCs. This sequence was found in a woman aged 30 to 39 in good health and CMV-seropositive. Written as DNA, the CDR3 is TGCGCCAGCAGCCAAGTGCAAATAGTCCTACCAAAAGCCAAAAACATTCAGTACTTC. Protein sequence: CASSQVQIVLPKAKNIQYF.